Described below is a single TCR beta chain sequence and its context. This clone came up once. Its antigen specificity is not known. The record has no base qualities; no much larger clone is one base away. Enrolling through a virtual design, the prospective study's participants ranged in age from roughly 18 to 90 years and lived across some 22 United States geographic areas. Cohort assignment in the prospective study relied on participant-reported clinical history from a screening survey and a study questionnaire. Recovered participants in ImmuneRACE Cohort 3 were defined by two consecutive negative NP/OP PCR tests, clearance by a healthcare professional, or resolution of symptoms. In the prospective study, mobile phlebotomists collected whole blood, serum and a nasopharyngeal or oropharyngeal swab from each participant. Prospective study participants could optionally give additional blood draws and questionnaires over an approximately 2-month period. Blood samples from the prospective study were shipped frozen or at room temperature prior to DNA extraction.

The CDR3 has 16 amino acids, counting the end cysteine and phenylalanine. The DNA shown is the 48-base CDR3, in frame from base 1. The germline V gene yields SGHVS for CDR1 and FQNEAQ for CDR2. The junction shows trimming of 3 bases on V and 9 bases on J, and the gene matches do not reach 11 bases of it. TCRbeta CDR3 regions were amplified from genomic DNA using the immunoSEQ Assay, a bias-controlled multiplex PCR. On the authors' methods: The number of nucleated cells in each sample was estimated by amplification of reference gene primers within the assay. To quantify the absolute abundance of each unique TCRbeta CDR3 rearrangement, sequence reads were collapsed and filtered. For each sample, productive Simpson clonality was calculated by taking the square root of Simpson's diversity index across productive rearrangements. In its TCRdb copy, this immuneACCESS table keeps in-frame sequences only and misses some clones. Where compared with another copy, unresolved V genes explain less than half of these, and the others have no known cause. D and trimming were read from the DNA, whereas the V and J calls and clone size are those reported in that table. A total of some 260,000 clones appear in this sample, 65% to 90% of them only once. The ten largest clones take up about 1.7% of the sample.

These data belong to a study of blood T cell repertoires in COVID-19 (dated by TCRdb to 2020 to 2022). Concerning the study at large: Samples covering the acute and convalescent phases of COVID-19 were provided by collaborators in the United States, Italy and Spain. The prospective study material was composed of cDNA or gDNA derived from T cells, B-cell-depleted T cells, or PBMCs. Deeply sampled blood TCRbeta repertoires from subjects exposed to, actively infected with, or recovered from COVID-19 were included in the dataset. A freely available public database, intended as a resource for researchers studying the immune response to SARS-CoV-2, is where the repertoires were released. Samples came from the ongoing ImmuneRACE study (first 160 participants) plus 1,254 subjects from 6 global collaborators. A de-identified subject ID, COVID-19 status, age in years and sex were almost always included in the sample metadata. HLA class I and class II types, where available, came from metadata supplied by the sample provider rather than from assay-based typing.

The investigation overall reported the following: The amount of clinical and demographic metadata varied by source and participant and was provided uncurated.

This receptor chain uses TRBV7-8 and TRBJ2-1, and TRBD1 aligns with 10 junction nucleotides. The sequencing input was PBMCs or T cells enriched from blood (not recorded which). The sequence came from a man in his forties who had recovered from COVID-19. This receptor has the CDR3 CASSFTGTGATTEQFF. The bases are TGTGCCAGCAGCTTTACCGGGACAGGGGCTACAACTGAGCAGTTCTTC.